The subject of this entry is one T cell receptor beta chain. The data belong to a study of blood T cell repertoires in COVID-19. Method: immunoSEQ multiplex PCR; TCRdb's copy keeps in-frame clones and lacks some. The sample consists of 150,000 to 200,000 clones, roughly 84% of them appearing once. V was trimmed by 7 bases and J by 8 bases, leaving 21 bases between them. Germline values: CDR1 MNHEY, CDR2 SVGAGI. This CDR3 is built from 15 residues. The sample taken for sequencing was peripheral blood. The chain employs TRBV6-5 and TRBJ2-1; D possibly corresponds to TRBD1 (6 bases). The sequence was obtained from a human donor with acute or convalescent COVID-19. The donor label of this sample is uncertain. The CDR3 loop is CASNPRGRGEDEQFF. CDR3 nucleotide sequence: TGTGCCAGCAATCCCAGGGGAAGAGGTGAGGATGAGCAGTTCTTC.